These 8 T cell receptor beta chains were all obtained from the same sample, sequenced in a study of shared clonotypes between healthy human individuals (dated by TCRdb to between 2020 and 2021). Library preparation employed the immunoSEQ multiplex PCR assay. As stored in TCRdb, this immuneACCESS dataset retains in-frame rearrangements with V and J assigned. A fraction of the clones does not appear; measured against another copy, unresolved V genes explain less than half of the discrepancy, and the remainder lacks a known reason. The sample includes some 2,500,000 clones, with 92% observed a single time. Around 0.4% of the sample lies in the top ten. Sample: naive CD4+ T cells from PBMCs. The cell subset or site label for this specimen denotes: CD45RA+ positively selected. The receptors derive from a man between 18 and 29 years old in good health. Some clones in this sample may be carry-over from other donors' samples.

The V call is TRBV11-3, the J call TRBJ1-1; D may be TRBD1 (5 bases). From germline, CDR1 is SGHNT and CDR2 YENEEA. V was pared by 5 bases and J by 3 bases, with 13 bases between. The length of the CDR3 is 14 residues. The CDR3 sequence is CASSPGGGDTEAFF. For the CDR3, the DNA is TGTGCCAGCAGCCCCGGGGGAGGTGACACTGAAGCTTTCTTT.

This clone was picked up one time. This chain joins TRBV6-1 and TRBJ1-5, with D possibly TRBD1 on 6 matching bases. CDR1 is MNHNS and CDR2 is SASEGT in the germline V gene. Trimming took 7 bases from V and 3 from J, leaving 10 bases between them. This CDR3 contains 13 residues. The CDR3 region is CASTTGLNQPQHF. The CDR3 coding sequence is TGTGCCAGCACCACAGGGCTCAATCAGCCCCAGCATTTT.

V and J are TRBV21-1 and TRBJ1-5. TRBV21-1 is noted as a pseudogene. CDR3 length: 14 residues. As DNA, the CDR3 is TGTGCCAGCATTGATACCCTTAGCAATCAGCCCCAGCATTTT. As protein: CASIDTLSNQPQHF.

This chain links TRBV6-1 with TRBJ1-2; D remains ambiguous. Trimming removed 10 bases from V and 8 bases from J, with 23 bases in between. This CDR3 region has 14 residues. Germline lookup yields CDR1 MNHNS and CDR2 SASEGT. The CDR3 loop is CATQSNSYPPGYTF. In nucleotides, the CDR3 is TGTGCCACCCAGTCCAACTCCTACCCCCCGGGCTACACCTTC.

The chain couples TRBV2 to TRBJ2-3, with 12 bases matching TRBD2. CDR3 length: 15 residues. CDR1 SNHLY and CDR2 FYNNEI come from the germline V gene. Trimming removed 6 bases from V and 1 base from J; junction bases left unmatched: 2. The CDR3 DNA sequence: TGTGCCAGCAGGCGACTAGCGGGAGGCACAGATACGCAGTATTTT. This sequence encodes CASRRLAGGTDTQYF.

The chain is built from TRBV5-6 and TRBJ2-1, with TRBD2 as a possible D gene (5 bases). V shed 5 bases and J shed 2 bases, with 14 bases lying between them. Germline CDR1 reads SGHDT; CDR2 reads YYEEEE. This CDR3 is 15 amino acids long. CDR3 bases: TGTGCCAGCAGTACCAGAGACGGGGCCTACAATGAGCAGTTCTTC. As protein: CASSTRDGAYNEQFF.

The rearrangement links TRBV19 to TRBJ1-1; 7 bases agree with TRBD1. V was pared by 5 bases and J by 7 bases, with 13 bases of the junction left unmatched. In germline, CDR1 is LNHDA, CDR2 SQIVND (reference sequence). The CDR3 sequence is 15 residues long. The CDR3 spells CASSSRDSAAREAFF. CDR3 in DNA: TGTGCCAGTAGTTCCCGGGACAGTGCAGCTCGTGAAGCTTTCTTT.

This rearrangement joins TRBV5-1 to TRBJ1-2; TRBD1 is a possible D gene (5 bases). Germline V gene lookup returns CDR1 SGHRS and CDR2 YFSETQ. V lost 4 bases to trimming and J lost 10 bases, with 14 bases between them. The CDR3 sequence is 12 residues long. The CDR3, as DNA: TGCGCCAGCAGCCCACCTGGGACCTTCTACACCTTC. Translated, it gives CASSPPGTFYTF. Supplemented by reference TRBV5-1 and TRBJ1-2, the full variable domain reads KAGVTQTPRYLIKTRGQQVTLSCSPISGHRSVSWYQQTPGQGLQFLFEYFSETQRNKGNFPGRFSGRQFSNSRSEMNVSTLELGDSALYLCASSPPGTFYTFGSGTRLTVV.